The source of this TCR beta chain is a study of OX40 agonist ivuxolimab in advanced cancers. The method was immunoSEQ multiplex PCR; TCRdb's version includes in-frame clones alone and lacks a portion of them. The repertoire holds roughly 63,000 clones, 80% to 85% seen once, with around 3.4% in the top ten. The CDR3 contains 15 residues. After removal of 3 bases from V and 7 bases from J, the junction contained 11 bases not matched to a gene. Germline CDR1 is SGHTS and CDR2 is YDEGEE. The rearrangement joins TRBV5-8 to TRBJ2-7; 9 nucleotides match TRBD2. The TCR originated in an adult with an advanced solid tumor such as melanoma, head and neck, liver or kidney cancer. Material: CD4+ or CD8+ T cells sorted from blood, obtained in a trial of the OX40 agonist ivuxolimab. CDR3 coding DNA: TGTGCCAGCAGCTCAAGCGGGGGGCTTGTAAGGGAGCAGTACTTC. It encodes CASSSSGGLVREQYF.